This T cell receptor beta chain was identified during a study of blood T cells in healthy people across ages. General study points: Diversity figures derived from one million T cells were judged to underestimate the true value.

A second PCR of roughly 7 to 11 cycles used a sample-barcoded 5' primer and a J-beta primer mix. Every cDNA molecule bore a tag from a template-switch adaptor containing 12 random nucleotides. TCRdb used MiXCR to reprocess the 5' RACE reads, holding one entry per CDR3 protein. The repertoire holds about 800,000 distinct CDR3 sequences, with approximately 25% as singletons. The V gene's germline CDR1 is KGHSH and CDR2 LQKENI. This CDR3 comprises 14 residues. The ends were cut back, 3 bases at V and 7 bases at J, with 15 bases in the middle. This clonotype came up a few times. Antigen: not known. Per sample, at least 6 micrograms of total RNA were extracted. These data are also associated with another study on T cells of mothers and their children.

The receptor was derived from a boy aged 5 to 17 in good health. Sequences were obtained from blood. The chain employs TRBV18 and TRBJ1-2; D may be TRBD1 (6 bases). The CDR3, as DNA: TGTGCCAGCTCACCGTCGGGAGGGGGGTCTGGCTACACCTTC. Translated, it gives CASSPSGGGSGYTF. Full variable domain (missing parts from reference TRBV18 and TRBJ1-2): NAGVMQNPRHLVRRRGQEARLRCSPMKGHSHVYWYRQLPEEGLKFMVYLQKENIIDESGMPKERFSAEFPKEGPSILRIQQVVRGDSAAYFCASSPSGGGSGYTFGSGTRLTVV.